Reported below is one T cell receptor beta chain. No cognate antigen has been identified for it. Base qualities are not at hand, and no much larger clone is one base apart. The source of the sample is a study of molecular identifiers for immune sequencing clone quantification (dated by TCRdb to 2016 to 2018). In terms of the full investigation: For a replicate experiment, RNA from 20,000 or 100,000 naive CD8 T cells was divided into five aliquots, and four of the five aliquots were sequenced. This methods study benchmarked molecular-identifier clustering-based TCR repertoire sequencing (MIDCIRS) and TCR RNA copy counting, using CD8 T cells to do so. What the study reported, not specific to this receptor: Modeling gave roughly 3 recovered TCR RNA copies per cell versus around 10 by digital PCR, implying approximately 30% capture efficiency. Highly expanded clone sizes could be underestimated if identical TCR molecules share a barcode. When barcode sub-clustering was omitted, TCR diversity was inflated by chimeric consensus sequences, with chimeras reaching as high as 47%. Spiked-in Jurkat TCR RNA equal to a single cell's worth was reported to be detectable even within one million naive CD8 T cells. Clones above 20 RNA copies held over 99% of molecules in CMV-specific effector cells but under 1% in naive cells. The naive libraries included spiked-in Jurkat TCR RNA (more than nine copies' worth), and this Jurkat TCR RNA is not part of the donor repertoire.

Libraries of naive CD8 T cells were built from anywhere between about 19,000 and 1,100,000 sorted cells, with 10%, 30% or 50% of the purified RNA used. Naive CD8 T cells were FACS-sorted as CD8+CD4-CCR7+CD45RA+ on a BD FACSAria II into RLT Plus buffer. To test detection sensitivity, Jurkat RNA equal to under 13 TCR copies was added to samples of about 19,000-1,100,000 naive CD8 T cells. CD8 T cells were enriched using RosetteSep CD8+ T Cell Enrichment Cocktail and Ficoll-Paque, and the enriched cells then underwent ACK red cell lysis. V is shortened by 3 bases, J by 4 bases, and the region joining them spans 16 bases. The CDR3 spans 15 residues, from the cysteine through the phenylalanine. The kept DNA is CDR3 alone, 45 bases in frame from the first base. CDR1 and CDR2, per the germline V gene, are SQVTM and ANQGSEA. The library was obtained by PCR. Sequencing was carried out with an Illumina HiSeq 4000. Bulk TCR libraries were generated as previously described, with the TCR primers listed in Table S5 used. Purification of total RNA was performed with the Qiagen AllPrep DNA/RNA kit. Reads from multiple sequencing runs of the same library were pooled before analysis. As for the original processing: Reads were retained only if the reads had an exact TCR constant sequence, and the retained reads were trimmed to 150 nt and grouped according to their 12-nt molecular barcodes. Reads in each barcode group were sub-clustered using a 15% Levenshtein threshold, and a quality-weighted consensus sequence was built for each RNA molecule. Non-functional sequences were filtered out, along with any lower-count sequence sitting one edit away from another sequence. Based on a fit of two negative binomial distributions, barcode sub-clusters having less than 20% of the maximum read count were discarded. TCRdb redid the processing of the public reads, applying fastp at Q25 and MiXCR, and retained in-frame beta chains. Under each unique CDR3 protein, matching rows form one entry showing the most common genes and DNA. The V and J calls come from TCRdb's annotation, not from the publication. Counted in this sample were about 640,000 distinct CDR3 sequences; just under 20% of them appeared once. Around 0.9% of the sample is held by the ten biggest clonotypes.

Sequencing input: naive CD8+ T cells from blood, with Jurkat cell RNA spiked in. Sample cell subset or site, as interpreted from the label and publication: FACS-sorted CD8+CD4-CCR7+CD45RA+ naive T cells. The chain couples TRBV29-1 to TRBJ2-1; TRBD1 is a weak D gene call, 5 bases matching. This sequence was found in a human donor in good health. Some libraries in this study had Jurkat cell RNA spiked in. The DNA sequence is TGCAGCGTTGATAAGGGGTTTGATGTGTACAATGAGCAGTTCTTC. This encodes CSVDKGFDVYNEQFF.